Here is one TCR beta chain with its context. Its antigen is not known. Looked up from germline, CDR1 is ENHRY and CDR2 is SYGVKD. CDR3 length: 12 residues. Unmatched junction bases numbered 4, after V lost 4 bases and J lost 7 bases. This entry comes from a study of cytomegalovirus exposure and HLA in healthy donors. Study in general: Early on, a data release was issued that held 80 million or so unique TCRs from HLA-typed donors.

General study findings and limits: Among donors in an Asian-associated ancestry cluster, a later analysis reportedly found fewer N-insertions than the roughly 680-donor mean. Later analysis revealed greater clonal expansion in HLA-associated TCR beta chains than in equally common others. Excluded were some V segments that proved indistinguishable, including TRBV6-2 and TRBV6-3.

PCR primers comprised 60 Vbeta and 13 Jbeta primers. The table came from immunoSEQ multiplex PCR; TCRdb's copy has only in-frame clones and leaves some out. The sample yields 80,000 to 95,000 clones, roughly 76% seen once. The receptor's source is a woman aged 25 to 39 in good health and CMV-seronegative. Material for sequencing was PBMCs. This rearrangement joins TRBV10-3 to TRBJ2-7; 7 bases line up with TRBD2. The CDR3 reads CAISGTSNEQYF. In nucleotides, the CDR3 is TGTGCCATCAGTGGGACTAGTAATGAGCAGTACTTC.